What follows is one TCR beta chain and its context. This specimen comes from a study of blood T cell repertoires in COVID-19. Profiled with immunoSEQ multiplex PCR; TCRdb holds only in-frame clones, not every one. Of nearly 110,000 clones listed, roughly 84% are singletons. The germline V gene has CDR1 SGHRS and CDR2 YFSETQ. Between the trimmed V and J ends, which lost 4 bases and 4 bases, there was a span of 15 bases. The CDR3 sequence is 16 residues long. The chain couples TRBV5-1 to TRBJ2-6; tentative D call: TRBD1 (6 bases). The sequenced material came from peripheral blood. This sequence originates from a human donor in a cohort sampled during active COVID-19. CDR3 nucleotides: TGCGCCAGCAGCCGCCCCTGGGACACCGGGGCCAACGTCCTGACTTTC. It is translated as CASSRPWDTGANVLTF.